Below are 22 T cell receptor beta chains sequenced from a single sample in a study of chemoradiotherapy in HPV16-positive cancers. Data came from immunoSEQ multiplex PCR; TCRdb stores just in-frame clones and leaves some out. This sample has about 14,000 clones, with approximately 74% found just once. Collection took place from a patient who underwent chemoradiotherapy. These receptors originate from a human donor with HPV-associated anogenital cancer.

The chain has TRBV10-2 and TRBJ2-3, with D possibly TRBD1 on 6 matching bases. The CDR3 length is 15 residues. The germline CDR1 and CDR2 sequences are WSHSY and SAAADI. V was pared by 3 bases and J by 1 base, with 11 bases between. The CDR3 sequence: CASSDPEGGTDTQYF. CDR3 nucleotide sequence: TGCGCCAGCAGTGATCCTGAGGGGGGCACAGATACGCAGTATTTT.

The chain is built from TRBV6-1 and TRBJ2-2, with 10 positions matching TRBD2. V trimming: 9 bases; J trimming: 4 bases; junction bases outside the gene matches: 5. There are 14 residues in the CDR3. Germline lookup yields CDR1 MNHNS and CDR2 SASEGT. In nucleotides, the CDR3 is TGTGCCAGTACTAGCGGGGTGAGCACCGGGGAGCTGTTTTTT. It encodes CASTSGVSTGELFF.

V and J are TRBV28 and TRBJ1-5, with D possibly matching TRBD1 (6 bases). The V gene lost 5 bases and the J gene lost 6 bases, with 17 bases spanning the gap. Germline CDR1 reads MDHEN; CDR2 reads SYDVKM. CDR3 size: 15 residues. The CDR3 region is CASSPRGGSIQPQHF. The CDR3 DNA reads TGTGCCAGCAGTCCCCGGGGGGGCTCGATTCAGCCCCAGCATTTT.

This clone was recorded only once. The V and J genes are TRBV19 and TRBJ1-2; D is possibly TRBD1 (5 bases). V gave up 8 bases and J gave up 8 bases, with 21 bases separating them. Germline V gene sequence: CDR1 LNHDA, CDR2 SQIVND (reference sequence). The CDR3 runs to 14 residues. The CDR3 reads CASGLPGEGSGYTF. The CDR3 nucleotides read TGTGCCAGTGGACTACCGGGGGAGGGGTCGGGCTACACCTTC. The full variable domain, with the rest looked up from reference TRBV19 and TRBJ1-2, is DGGITQSPKYLFRKEGQNVTLSCEQNLNHDAMYWYRQDPGQGLRLIYYSQIVNDFQKGDIAEGYSVSREKKESFPLTVTSAQKNPTAFYLCASGLPGEGSGYTFGSGTRLTVV.

The chain joins TRBV13 to TRBJ1-3; the D gene is possibly TRBD1 (6 bases). The CDR3 length is 13 residues. Germline values: CDR1 PRHDT, CDR2 FYEKMQ (reference sequence). The V end was cut by 5 bases, the J end by 5 bases, with 10 bases between. CDR3 in amino acids: CASSAQGRNTIYF. CDR3 sequence (DNA): TGTGCCAGCAGCGCACAGGGAAGAAACACCATATATTTT.

The chain employs TRBV5-1 and TRBJ1-1; tentatively, D is TRBD1 (5 bases). The ends were cut back, 1 base at V and 6 bases at J, with 10 bases in the middle. The CDR3 spans 13 residues. The germline V gene has CDR1 SGHRS and CDR2 YFSETQ. The CDR3 protein is CASSLSGTAEAFF. The CDR3 region has the DNA TGCGCCAGCAGCTTGTCGGGGACGGCTGAAGCTTTCTTT.

The rearrangement links TRBV30 to TRBJ2-3; 7 bases agree with TRBD2. This CDR3 contains 13 residues. Germline loops: CDR1 GTSNPN, CDR2 SVGIG (reference sequence). J gave up 3 bases and V 4 bases, and 4 bases lay outside the gene matches. The CDR3 here is CAWNAGATDTQYF. The CDR3 coding sequence is TGTGCCTGGAATGCGGGAGCTACAGATACGCAGTATTTT.

V is TRBV19 and J is TRBJ2-5, with 8 bases identical to TRBD1. The CDR3 covers 15 residues. The V and J ends lost 0 bases and 5 bases, in that order; junction bases with no gene match: 5. The germline V gene has CDR1 LNHDA and CDR2 SQIVND (reference sequence). CDR3 sequence reads: CASSIEGTGGETQYF. The DNA for the CDR3 is TGTGCCAGTAGTATAGAGGGAACAGGGGGGGAGACCCAGTACTTC.

This chain links TRBV11-2 with TRBJ1-1; TRBD1 is a possible D gene (5 bases). The CDR3 runs to 14 residues. V lost 5 bases and J lost 0, with 10 bases in between. The germline V gene encodes CDR1 SGHAT and CDR2 FQNNGV. The CDR3 region has the DNA TGTGCCAGCAGCCTCGGGACCCTGAACACTGAAGCTTTCTTT. It specifies CASSLGTLNTEAFF.

As concerns this clone: One end of the junction does not line up with germline, which may come from a read error. The V call is TRBV7-7, the J call TRBJ2-7, with 13 nucleotides matching TRBD2. Germline lookup yields CDR1 SSHAT and CDR2 FNYEAQ (reference sequence). This CDR3 is built from 14 residues. The CDR3 coding sequence is TGTGCTAGCAGCCCAGGGACTAGCGGGAACGAGCAGTACTTC. It is translated as CASSPGTSGNEQYF.

CDR3 sequence: CASSLGGTEETQYF. Here the CDR3 DNA reads TGTGCCAGCAGTCTGGGCGGGACAGAAGAGACCCAGTACTTC. J is TRBJ2-5 and V is TRBV5-4; the D gene is possibly TRBD1 (7 bases). Per germline, CDR1 SGHNT and CDR2 YYREEE (reference sequence). V lost 5 bases to trimming and J lost 3 bases, with 14 bases between them. This CDR3 region has 14 residues.

V and J are TRBV19 and TRBJ1-1; the D gene is possibly TRBD1 (5 bases). CDR1 is LNHDA and CDR2 is SQIVND in the germline V gene (reference sequence). V gave up 5 bases and J gave up 5 bases, with 12 bases separating them. This CDR3 spans 13 amino acids. CDR3 DNA sequence: TGTGCCAGTAGTCTGAGACAGATGACTGAAGCTTTCTTT. This encodes CASSLRQMTEAFF. The full variable domain, rest sourced from reference TRBV19 and TRBJ1-1, is DGGITQSPKYLFRKEGQNVTLSCEQNLNHDAMYWYRQDPGQGLRLIYYSQIVNDFQKGDIAEGYSVSREKKESFPLTVTSAQKNPTAFYLCASSLRQMTEAFFGQGTRLTVV.

The J gene is TRBJ2-5, the V gene TRBV10-2; D is undetermined. CDR3 length: 16 amino acids. V was cut by 2 bases and J by 5 bases, with 18 bases left in between. Germline V lookup: CDR1 WSHSY, CDR2 SAAADI. CDR3 DNA: TGCGCCAGCAGTGAGGTGATGTATTCTGGGAAGGAGACCCAGTACTTC. It encodes CASSEVMYSGKETQYF.

This chain uses TRBV5-1 with TRBJ2-7; TRBD1 might be the D (5 bases). CDR3 length equals 14 residues. V lost 4 bases, J lost 5 bases, and 16 bases lay in between. Per the germline V gene, CDR1 is SGHRS and CDR2 is YFSETQ. The CDR3 loop is CASSIATVTHEQYF. As DNA, the CDR3 is TGCGCCAGCAGCATCGCGACAGTAACCCACGAGCAGTACTTC. Full variable domain (remainder filled in from reference TRBV5-1 and TRBJ2-7): KAGVTQTPRYLIKTRGQQVTLSCSPISGHRSVSWYQQTPGQGLQFLFEYFSETQRNKGNFPGRFSGRQFSNSRSEMNVSTLELGDSALYLCASSIATVTHEQYFGPGTRLTVT.

The genes are TRBV4-1 and TRBJ2-7; weak D call: TRBD1 (6 bases). From germline, CDR1 is MGHRA and CDR2 YSYEKL. The CDR3 has 14 residues. Trimming removed 8 bases at V and 6 bases at J, with 20 bases between. In DNA, the CDR3 is TGCGCCAGCGCCCAAGGTCTTTTAGGGGGCGAGCAGTACTTC. This translates into CASAQGLLGGEQYF.

The chain has TRBV6-5 and TRBJ2-5; tentatively, D is TRBD2 (6 bases). Deletions cut 0 bases from V and 7 bases from J, with 12 bases between. CDR1 is MNHEY and CDR2 is SVGAGI in the germline V gene. CDR3 length: 14 amino acids. Written as DNA, the CDR3 is TGTGCCAGCAGTTACTCGAGGAGGGGTGGGACCCAGTACTTC. This gives the protein CASSYSRRGGTQYF.

V usage is TRBV25-1 and J usage is TRBJ1-2, with a weak D call TRBD1 (6 bases). CDR1 MGHDK and CDR2 SYGVNS come from the germline V gene. The CDR3 spans 13 residues. V gave up 3 bases and J gave up 4 bases, with 9 bases separating them. The CDR3 DNA sequence: TGTGCCAGCAGTGAGACAGGATTCTATGGCTACACCTTC. Translating it yields CASSETGFYGYTF.

V is TRBV6-1 and J is TRBJ1-4; D remains unclear. Germline loops: CDR1 MNHNS, CDR2 SASEGT. Trimming stripped 3 bases from V and 4 bases from J, with 15 bases between. The CDR3 is 16 residues long. The CDR3 loop is CASSETAGSGNEKLFF. The CDR3 region has the DNA TGTGCCAGCAGTGAGACGGCCGGGTCGGGTAATGAAAAACTGTTTTTT.

This chain links TRBV28 with TRBJ2-1; maybe TRBD2 (5 bases). Germline loops: CDR1 MDHEN, CDR2 SYDVKM. Trimming pared 4 bases from V and 5 bases from J, leaving 18 bases between. This CDR3 spans 16 amino acids. This CDR3 is CASSSLGSGRNNEQFF. CDR3 sequence (DNA): TGTGCCAGCAGTTCCTTGGGGAGTGGGAGAAACAATGAGCAGTTCTTC.

The chain employs TRBV10-2 and TRBJ1-1; maybe TRBD1 (6 bases). V was pared by 6 bases and J by 3 bases, with 14 bases between. The CDR3 length is 14 residues. The V gene's germline CDR1 is WSHSY and CDR2 SAAADI. The CDR3 here is CASRSGERYTEAFF. The CDR3, as DNA: TGCGCCAGCAGATCAGGGGAGCGATACACTGAAGCTTTCTTT.

The chain couples TRBV19 to TRBJ2-2; D gene unclear. The CDR3 sequence is 13 residues long. From germline, CDR1 is LNHDA and CDR2 SQIVND (reference sequence). Trimming removed 7 bases at V and 1 base at J, with 7 bases between. The CDR3 DNA reads TGTGCCAGTACCGGGCAGAACACCGGGGAGCTGTTTTTT. It encodes CASTGQNTGELFF.

The chain joins TRBV30 to TRBJ2-5; D unclear. The V end lost 3 bases, the J end lost 4 bases, and 9 bases lay between the germline ends. Per germline, CDR1 GTSNPN and CDR2 SVGIG (reference sequence). This CDR3 has 12 amino acids. As DNA, the CDR3 is TGTGCCTGGAGCGGCATCCTAGAGACCCAGTACTTC. Protein product: CAWSGILETQYF.